This T cell receptor beta chain was sequenced during a study of cytomegalovirus exposure and HLA in healthy donors (dated by TCRdb to about 2017). The study in broad terms: In an earlier analysis of 587 of the donors, approximately 260 Gb of sequence data and 95 million to 130 million unique TCR beta sequences from 180 million or so T cells were reported. A handful of DR-DQ haplotypes were treated as single units for association and clustering because of strong linkage in the cohort. Among 300 to 450 genotyped donors of the cohort, an average of around 240,000 unique TCR beta nucleotide sequences were sequenced per donor, roughly 20% of them non-productive. Around 320 gigabases of sequencing data and 70 million to 100 million unique TCR sequences were included in an early release covering around 600 HLA-typed donors. The number of typed donors differed by locus: roughly 629-630 for A, B, C, DRB1 and DQB1; about 520 for DQA1; 606 for DPA1; and about 450 for DPB1. A later analysis re-analyzed previously published TCR beta repertoires from roughly 630 donors and added high-resolution HLA genotyping to study TCR occurrence patterns. In a later genetic analysis, genome-wide SNP genotypes for about three fifths of the 666 donors were used, and that subset was treated as a discovery cohort. The T cell repertoires of under 750 subjects were profiled by immunosequencing and related to cytomegalovirus serostatus. In the later analysis, no new phenotypic data were used to find candidate immune exposures; instead, reliance was placed on TCR beta sequences and their occurrence across donors. Every discovery cohort repertoire had been produced on one sequencing platform. In addition to the first cohort of roughly 670 subjects, a separate validation cohort of about 120 different subjects was used. The study combined high-throughput TCR immunosequencing, statistical association of individual TCRs with disease status, and machine learning to predict cytomegalovirus infection status. An earlier analysis of some 500 of the donors used high-throughput TCR beta sequencing to judge whether each TCR beta V gene segment behaved as functional or pseudogenic. Alongside the repertoire data, information on donor age, sex, ethnicity and CMV serostatus was compiled. The genetic ancestry cluster associated with self-reported Caucasian donors included roughly four fifths of the roughly 400 genotyped donors. HLA typing covered class I and class II loci at four-digit resolution. The study aimed to test whether signatures of past pathogen exposure could be identified by cataloging public T cell receptors. Here is what the overall study found, with its caveats: The study gave a list of roughly 150 TCR beta chains associated with cytomegalovirus. The 87-base-pair reads could not distinguish some IMGT-functional V segments, including TRBV6-2 and TRBV6-3, so those segments were excluded. The classifier was reported to diagnose cytomegalovirus status with high specificity and sensitivity in both the original and validation cohorts. Because HLA typing was missing for some donors at each locus, association tests included only the typed subset. Because counts were too low, about 15 rarely observed V segments, including chromosome 9 orphons, were left out of the earlier analysis of 587 of the donors. In a later analysis, several top co-occurrence clusters were reported to appear linked to parvovirus B19, influenza, CMV and Epstein-Barr virus. In vitro tests confirmed that three of the cytomegalovirus-associated TCR beta chains recognize cytomegalovirus antigens. A group of highly shared sequence variants was considered likely to be a technical artifact of the sequencing pipeline. V-gene and J-gene trimming of TCR beta chains was associated with a missense DCLRE1C variant in a later genetic analysis, and the association was replicated in an independent cohort. When HLA alleles, especially DR and DQ, strongly co-occurred, attributing TCR associations to individual alleles was difficult. According to the authors, the approach could potentially be generalized to other disease states and immunological phenotypes. Linkage disequilibrium might explain the correlated functional status among segregating V segments, but an unknown experimental factor could not be excluded. A later genetic analysis reported fewer N-insertions in productive TCRs among donors in an Asian-associated ancestry cluster than the roughly 700-donor mean. A further reported finding was that TCR beta sequences accurately predicted the HLA-A and HLA-B alleles for most subjects in the first cohort. A later analysis associated 16,951 TCR beta sequences with specific HLA alleles at a false discovery rate of 0.05. Presence/absence analyses assumed roughly uniform sequencing depth across donors, an assumption that may not hold. Across donors, most TCR sequences were observed very rarely, whereas some public TCRs were present in many individuals. CMV serostatus was the only immune exposure information available for the cohort. A later analysis found that HLA-associated TCR beta chains were more clonally expanded and had lower generation probabilities than equally common non-associated chains. In this cohort, only TCR beta chains were sequenced, and detectable features were limited by the absence of alpha or paired-chain data. According to a later analysis, most CMV-associated TCR beta chains appeared to be HLA-restricted, and the HLA associations seemed to be driven largely by CMV exposure. In a later analysis, TCR association rates were found to vary across HLA loci, with the most associated TCRs seen for DRB1 alleles and the fewest for HLA-C alleles. In an earlier analysis of some 540 of the donors, most TCR beta V segments appeared in productive rearrangements about 90% or about 30% of the time, broadly matching IMGT annotations.

Libraries were constructed by the immunoSEQ multiplex PCR assay. For the multiplex PCR, a mixture combining 60 forward primers for TCR Vbeta segments and 13 reverse primers for TCR Jbeta segments was used. Amplification of the CDR3 region of rearranged TCR beta genes was performed with a multiplex PCR assay on genomic DNA. The amplified TCR beta libraries were sequenced on the Illumina HiSeq System as 87-base-pair reads. Turning to the authors' computational methods: A later analysis tallied tens of millions of unique TCR beta chains across the 600 to 700 repertoires, and some 10 million of those chains were shared by two or more donors. Raw reads were error-corrected and collapsed into unique sequences by a nearest-neighbor algorithm in which closely related sequences were merged to remove PCR and sequencing errors. Alignment of CDR3 sequences to IMGT reference sequences was used to assign V, D and J gene segments. Each retained sequence needed at least a six-nucleotide match to both a V gene segment and a J gene segment. Rearrangements were called productive when the CDR3 lacked stop codons and stayed in frame with V and J; all others were non-productive. CDR3 was defined according to IMGT convention as the region running from the second conserved V-encoded cysteine to the conserved J-encoded phenylalanine. Sequences without an unambiguous match to a single V gene segment were excluded from the earlier analysis of almost 600 of the donors. An earlier analysis of 587 of the donors classified V segments as functional when productive rearrangements were above 56.7% and as segregating when the standard deviation between donors was above 5%. A statistical classification framework was developed to diagnose cytomegalovirus status using the catalog of TCR beta chain sequences. In a later analysis, V and J genes were assigned by comparing TCR nucleotide sequences against IMGT/GENE-DB human TR gene sequences. Using the TCRdist pipeline, a later analysis assigned CDR3 sequences along with most-parsimonious VDJ recombination scenarios. In a later analysis, every TCR beta chain was defined by the combination of its CDR3 amino acid sequence and its V-gene family, and reads without a unique V-gene family were dropped. To address suspected cross-contamination and a sequencing artifact, a later analysis removed approximately 600 highly shared, low-generation-probability nucleotide sequences. In a later analysis, a clonal expansion index was calculated for each public chain from normalized within-repertoire ranks of inferred template counts. A later analysis computed generation probabilities with a VDJ recombination model fitted to out-of-frame rearrangements, and checked the results against IGoR. In a later analysis, TCR-TCR, TCR-HLA and TCR-CMV co-occurrence was scored with hypergeometric tests, and a repertoire-size bias correction was applied to TCR pairs. False discovery rates were estimated in a later analysis by permuting HLA or CMV assignments 20 times. In a later analysis, co-occurring TCRs were grouped with DBSCAN, and TCRdist sequence similarity was added when clustering was performed within HLA-allele-positive subsets. Repertoires with fewer than 30,000 or more than 120,000 public chains were left out of co-occurrence clustering, as were five repertoires with anomalous nucleotide sharing. Not all clones reach the TCRdb copy of this immuneACCESS table, which keeps in-frame sequences only. Checked studies attribute under half of the gap to unresolved V genes and leave the rest unexplained. The V and J calls and clone size were taken over from that table, and D and trimming were inferred from the DNA. This sample is represented by 150,000 to 180,000 clones; around 80% of them were singletons. The ten largest clones take up around 5.2% of the sample.

V and J are truncated by 2 bases and 0 bases respectively, leaving an intervening sequence of 8 bases. Taken from cysteine to phenylalanine, the CDR3 has 15 residues. Only the CDR3 region is kept as DNA, spanning 45 bases read in frame from base 1. Looking up the germline V gene yields CDR1 SGHRS and CDR2 YFSETQ. Regarding this clone: Its antigen remains undetermined. Within one base of it there is no much larger clone, and no base qualities were kept.

The cohort was made up of 500 to 800 healthy bone marrow donors. At the time of sampling, all cohort members were nominally healthy, though unrecorded immune exposures were likely present. The donor was CMV seropositive and was included in the group of 250 to 300 seropositive cohort members. A peripheral blood sample was provided by each donor, and peripheral blood mononuclear cells were used for TCR beta sequencing. The Qiagen DNeasy Blood Extraction Kit was used to extract genomic DNA from the blood cell samples. The source material was PBMCs. This chain joins TRBV5-1 to TRBJ2-2; matching of 5 bases hints at TRBD2 as the D gene. This receptor was taken from a middle-aged woman in good health and CMV-seropositive. The CDR3 reads as follows: CASSFLAANTGELFF. The nucleotides are TGCGCCAGCAGCTTCCTAGCAGCGAACACCGGGGAGCTGTTTTTT.